Listed below are T cell receptor beta chains from one sample, sequenced in a study of shared clonotypes between healthy human individuals. Profiled with immunoSEQ multiplex PCR; TCRdb holds only in-frame clones, not every one. The sample holds about 520,000 clones, approximately 95% seen once. The sample comprised naive CD4+ T cells sorted from blood. Source of these receptors: a woman in her 30s in good health. Each CDR3 is given with its conserved first and last residue. The order of the fields is D gene, J gene, V gene, clone size, CDR3 DNA, CDR3 protein. The D gene is left open where the match is weak. Clone size, where shown, is once, few, many, or a class for clones that have expanded.

D gene: TRBD1; J gene: TRBJ2-2; V gene: TRBV2; clone size: NA; CDR3 DNA: TGTGCCAGCAGTGAGCCGACAGGGGGCTTCGGGGAGCTGTTTTTT; CDR3 protein: CASSEPTGGFGELFF
D gene: TRBD2; J gene: TRBJ2-1; V gene: TRBV4-1; clone size: NA; CDR3 DNA: TGCGCCAGCAGCCAAGCCAGAGGGACTAGCGGGAACTACAATGAGCAGTTCTTC; CDR3 protein: CASSQARGTSGNYNEQFF
D gene: NA; J gene: TRBJ2-5; V gene: TRBV11-3; clone size: NA; CDR3 DNA: TGTGCCAGCAGCTTAGGCCCCCGGGAGACCCAGTACTTC; CDR3 protein: CASSLGPRETQYF
D gene: NA; J gene: TRBJ1-5; V gene: TRBV19; clone size: NA; CDR3 DNA: TGTGCCAGTATCCAAGGAGGCCCGAGGAATCAGCCCCAGCATTTT; CDR3 protein: CASIQGGPRNQPQHF
D gene: NA; J gene: TRBJ1-1; V gene: TRBV13; clone size: once; CDR3 DNA: TGTGCCAGCAGCCAATCTGTTAGCGGTATGAACACTGAAGCTTTCTTT; CDR3 protein: CASSQSVSGMNTEAFF
D gene: NA; J gene: TRBJ2-3; V gene: TRBV18; clone size: NA; CDR3 DNA: TGTGCCAGCTCACCACGGAGAACAGATACGCAGTATTTT; CDR3 protein: CASSPRRTDTQYF
D gene: TRBD1; J gene: TRBJ1-2; V gene: TRBV5-1; clone size: NA; CDR3 DNA: TGCGCCAGCAGCGGAGGGGACAGGGTCTATGGCTACACCTTC; CDR3 protein: CASSGGDRVYGYTF
D gene: TRBD2; J gene: TRBJ2-1; V gene: TRBV6-5; clone size: NA; CDR3 DNA: TGTGCCAGCAGGGGGACTAGCGGCTACAATGAGCAGTTCTTC; CDR3 protein: CASRGTSGYNEQFF
D gene: NA; J gene: TRBJ1-2; V gene: TRBV7-2; clone size: NA; CDR3 DNA: TGTGCCAGCAGCCTAGTGATAGGGGAACGAGGCTACACCTTC; CDR3 protein: CASSLVIGERGYTF
D gene: NA; J gene: TRBJ1-1; V gene: TRBV7-9; clone size: NA; CDR3 DNA: TGTGCCAGCAGCTTAGGTACCGGTTCGGCTGAAGCTTTCTTT; CDR3 protein: CASSLGTGSAEAFF
D gene: TRBD2; J gene: TRBJ2-1; V gene: TRBV2; clone size: NA; CDR3 DNA: TGTGCCAGCAGTCCAAAGGGACTAGCGGGTTGGGGTCAGTTCTTC; CDR3 protein: CASSPKGLAGWGQFF
D gene: NA; J gene: TRBJ1-4; V gene: TRBV18; clone size: NA; CDR3 DNA: TGTGCCAGCTCACCACCCTTGGGACCTAATGAAAAACTGTTTTTT; CDR3 protein: CASSPPLGPNEKLFF
D gene: NA; J gene: TRBJ2-2; V gene: TRBV7-3; clone size: NA; CDR3 DNA: TGTGCCAGCAGCTTATGGGGGGCTGGCGGGGAGCTGTTTTTT; CDR3 protein: CASSLWGAGGELFF
D gene: NA; J gene: TRBJ1-2; V gene: TRBV4-1; clone size: NA; CDR3 DNA: TGCGCCAGCAGCCAAGATCCGGCCCTTAACTATGGCTACACCTTC; CDR3 protein: CASSQDPALNYGYTF
D gene: NA; J gene: TRBJ1-4; V gene: TRBV2; clone size: NA; CDR3 DNA: TGTGCCGGTTGTCGAAACCGGGGCGAAAAACTGTTTTTT; CDR3 protein: CAGCRNRGEKLFF
D gene: NA; J gene: TRBJ1-1; V gene: TRBV4-1; clone size: NA; CDR3 DNA: TGCGCCAGCAGCCCCGTGAGGTTGACTGAAGCTTTCTTT; CDR3 protein: CASSPVRLTEAFF
D gene: NA; J gene: TRBJ2-6; V gene: TRBV5-5; clone size: NA; CDR3 DNA: TGTGCCAGCAGCTTGGGGTGGGGCTCTGGGGCCAACGTCCTGACTTTC; CDR3 protein: CASSLGWGSGANVLTF
D gene: NA; J gene: TRBJ1-1; V gene: TRBV28; clone size: once; CDR3 DNA: TGTGCCAGCAGTTTGTCCACTGAAGCTTTCTTT; CDR3 protein: CASSLSTEAFF
D gene: TRBD1; J gene: TRBJ2-1; V gene: TRBV7-2; clone size: NA; CDR3 DNA: TGTGCCAGCAGCTTATCGTGGGGACAGGGAAATGAGCAGTTCTTC; CDR3 protein: CASSLSWGQGNEQFF
D gene: NA; J gene: TRBJ1-2; V gene: TRBV25-1; clone size: NA; CDR3 DNA: TGTGCCAGCAGCGACCCCTCTAAGGCAGGCGGCTATGGCTACACCTTC; CDR3 protein: CASSDPSKAGGYGYTF
D gene: NA; J gene: TRBJ2-3; V gene: TRBV29-1; clone size: NA; CDR3 DNA: TGCAGCGTTGCCACTATCACAGATACGCAGTATTTT; CDR3 protein: CSVATITDTQYF
D gene: TRBD1; J gene: TRBJ1-4; V gene: TRBV18; clone size: NA; CDR3 DNA: TGTGCCAGCTCACCCGGGACAGGGATGATGAGTGAAAAACTGTTTTTT; CDR3 protein: CASSPGTGMMSEKLFF
D gene: TRBD2; J gene: TRBJ2-3; V gene: TRBV30; clone size: NA; CDR3 DNA: TGTGCCTGGAGCCGGGACTACCGCCGCACAGATACGCAGTATTTT; CDR3 protein: CAWSRDYRRTDTQYF
D gene: TRBD1; J gene: TRBJ2-6; V gene: TRBV5-5; clone size: NA; CDR3 DNA: TGTGCCAGCAGCACCGGACAGGAGCTCCGATCCGGGGCCAACGTCCTGACTTTC; CDR3 protein: CASSTGQELRSGANVLTF
D gene: TRBD2; J gene: TRBJ2-7; V gene: TRBV28; clone size: NA; CDR3 DNA: TGTGCCAGCAGTTTCTCCGGGACTACCTACGAGCAGTACTTC; CDR3 protein: CASSFSGTTYEQYF
D gene: NA; J gene: TRBJ2-5; V gene: TRBV9; clone size: NA; CDR3 DNA: TGTGCCAGCACTCAATCTAGAGAGACCCAGTACTTC; CDR3 protein: CASTQSRETQYF
D gene: NA; J gene: TRBJ2-5; V gene: TRBV5-4; clone size: NA; CDR3 DNA: TGTGCCAGCAGCTTGGCGAGGCAGGGAGGCGGGAAAAGCCAAGAGACCCAGTACTTC; CDR3 protein: CASSLARQGGGKSQETQYF
D gene: NA; J gene: TRBJ2-7; V gene: TRBV30; clone size: NA; CDR3 DNA: TGTGCCTGGACCAACCAAGGGGCTCCCCTTCGGCAGTACTTC; CDR3 protein: CAWTNQGAPLRQYF
D gene: NA; J gene: TRBJ1-2; V gene: TRBV5-6; clone size: few; CDR3 DNA: TGTGCCAGCAGCTTGGTACAGGGTAGAGGCTACACCTTC; CDR3 protein: CASSLVQGRGYTF
D gene: NA; J gene: TRBJ1-1; V gene: TRBV13; clone size: NA; CDR3 DNA: TGTGCCAGCAGTCAGAAGAGGGGTGTAAACACTGAAGCTTTCTTT; CDR3 protein: CASSQKRGVNTEAFF
D gene: NA; J gene: TRBJ1-6; V gene: TRBV30; clone size: NA; CDR3 DNA: TGTGCCTGGAGCTTAAGCTCCTATAATTCACCCCTCCACTTT; CDR3 protein: CAWSLSSYNSPLHF
D gene: TRBD2; J gene: TRBJ2-7; V gene: TRBV28; clone size: NA; CDR3 DNA: TGTGCCAGCAGTTTAATAGGGCTAGCGGGGGGCTACGAGCAGTACTTC; CDR3 protein: CASSLIGLAGGYEQYF
D gene: TRBD1; J gene: TRBJ1-5; V gene: TRBV7-9; clone size: NA; CDR3 DNA: TGTGCCAGCAGCACTCAGCCCGGACAGGGTATGAGCAATCAGCCCCAGCATTTT; CDR3 protein: CASSTQPGQGMSNQPQHF
D gene: TRBD1; J gene: TRBJ2-2; V gene: TRBV30; clone size: NA; CDR3 DNA: TGTGCCTGGATAATTAGGGACAGAGAGAACACCGGGGAGCTGTTTTTT; CDR3 protein: CAWIIRDRENTGELFF
D gene: NA; J gene: TRBJ1-2; V gene: TRBV28; clone size: NA; CDR3 DNA: TGTGCCAGCAGTCCTTTGGGCGGAAATGGCTACACCTTC; CDR3 protein: CASSPLGGNGYTF
D gene: NA; J gene: TRBJ1-2; V gene: TRBV27; clone size: NA; CDR3 DNA: TGTGCCAGCAGGAAAACCGGGACGGCGGATTATGGCTACACCTTC; CDR3 protein: CASRKTGTADYGYTF
D gene: NA; J gene: TRBJ1-1; V gene: TRBV5-1; clone size: NA; CDR3 DNA: TGCGCCAGCAGCTTGGCCGGGGGGACCAACCCTGTGACTGAAGCTTTCTTT; CDR3 protein: CASSLAGGTNPVTEAFF
D gene: NA; J gene: TRBJ1-6; V gene: TRBV7-9; clone size: NA; CDR3 DNA: TGTGCCAGCAGCTTAGTGGGGCACGGGGATTCACCCCTCCACTTT; CDR3 protein: CASSLVGHGDSPLHF
D gene: TRBD2; J gene: TRBJ2-7; V gene: TRBV6-5; clone size: NA; CDR3 DNA: TGTGCCAGCAGTGGCTGGACTAGCGGGGTCTACGAGCAGTACTTC; CDR3 protein: CASSGWTSGVYEQYF
D gene: NA; J gene: TRBJ1-1; V gene: TRBV5-1; clone size: NA; CDR3 DNA: TGCGCCAGCAGCTGGCAGGGTAGTGTGAACACTGAAGCTTTCTTT; CDR3 protein: CASSWQGSVNTEAFF
D gene: NA; J gene: TRBJ1-2; V gene: TRBV5-5; clone size: NA; CDR3 DNA: TGTGCCAGCAGCTTTGACATGACGGGCTACACCTTC; CDR3 protein: CASSFDMTGYTF